A single sample is the source of the 17 T cell receptor beta chains below, sequenced in a study of cytomegalovirus exposure and HLA in healthy donors. The PCR had 60 Vbeta and 13 Jbeta primers. Repertoires were generated with immunoSEQ multiplex PCR, while TCRdb's copy carries only in-frame clones and drops some. The table includes some 94,000 clones, around 73% detected once. Sequenced material: PBMCs. These receptors all come from a man aged 35-49 years in good health and CMV-seronegative.

The chain has TRBV5-4 and TRBJ1-2; maybe TRBD1 (5 bases). The CDR3 loop spans 13 amino acids. Trimming took 0 bases from V and 8 from J, leaving 11 bases between them. Germline loops: CDR1 SGHNT, CDR2 YYREEE (reference sequence). The CDR3 bases are TGTGCCAGCAGCTTGGTGGCAGGGCCCGGCTACACCTTC. It specifies CASSLVAGPGYTF.

This clone was seen just once. This chain uses TRBV29-1 with TRBJ1-2, with a possible D match to TRBD1 (6 bases). CDR1 SQVTM and CDR2 ANQGSEA come from the germline V gene. The CDR3 consists of 12 residues. V was clipped by 4 bases and J by 5 bases, with 11 bases between them. The CDR3 reads CSVAQTGYGYTF. As DNA, the CDR3 is TGCAGCGTTGCCCAAACAGGGTATGGCTACACCTTC.

The rearrangement uses TRBV27 and TRBJ2-7; the D is unclear. The CDR3 has 18 amino acids. Germline V gives CDR1 MNHEY, CDR2 SMNVEV (reference sequence). V shed 6 bases and J shed 4 bases, with 28 bases lying between them. CDR3 loop: CASSSELPGLTPIYEQYF. The DNA for the CDR3 is TGTGCCAGCAGCTCCGAACTTCCAGGCCTCACACCGATTTACGAGCAGTACTTC.

The rearrangement links TRBV21-1 to TRBJ2-2; the table assigns TRBD1, which was not confirmed against the DNA. TRBV21-1 is tagged as a pseudogene. The CDR3 spans 14 residues. The DNA of the CDR3 is TGTGCCAGCAGCCCCCGAGGGGGATCCGGGGAGCTGTTTTTT. Protein: CASSPRGGSGELFF.

This chain joins TRBV7-3 and TRBJ2-1; weak D call: TRBD2 (6 bases). Germline V gives CDR1 SGHTA, CDR2 FQGTGA. V lost 5 bases to trimming and J lost 4 bases, with 18 bases between them. This CDR3 spans 16 amino acids. The CDR3 region has the DNA TGTGCCAGCAGCCCATGGGTGTCTAGCGCGTACAATGAGCAGTTCTTC. It translates to CASSPWVSSAYNEQFF.

This rearrangement joins TRBV28 to TRBJ2-7; D is uncertain. The CDR3 sequence is 11 residues long. Germline V CDR1 and CDR2: MDHEN, SYDVKM. V was cut by 8 bases and J by 2 bases, with 7 bases left in between. For the CDR3, the DNA is TGTGCCAGCGCTAATCCCTACGAGCAGTACTTC. Protein product: CASANPYEQYF.

This chain links TRBV2 with TRBJ1-2, with 7 bases fitting TRBD1. CDR1 and CDR2 from the germline V gene are SNHLY and FYNNEI. The V and J ends lost 6 bases and 8 bases, in that order; junction bases with no gene match: 12. The CDR3 is 14 amino acids. CDR3 protein: CASRTGTAYEGYTF. As DNA, the CDR3 is TGTGCCAGCAGAACCGGGACAGCGTATGAAGGCTACACCTTC. The whole variable domain, filled in from reference TRBV2 and TRBJ1-2, reads EPEVTQTPSHQVTQMGQEVILRCVPISNHLYFYWYRQILGQKVEFLVSFYNNEISEKSEIFDDQFSVERPDGSNFTLKIRSTKLEDSAMYFCASRTGTAYEGYTFGSGTRLTVV.

The J gene is TRBJ1-1, the V gene TRBV5-1; 7 nucleotides line up with TRBD1. The CDR3 runs to 14 residues. With V trimmed by 5 bases and J by 4 bases, 8 bases remained unmatched. Per the germline V gene, CDR1 is SGHRS and CDR2 is YFSETQ. CDR3 residues: CASRDTGEITEAFF. DNA of the CDR3: TGCGCCAGCAGAGACACAGGGGAAATCACTGAAGCTTTCTTT.

CDR3 sequence: CARLVIGAHYEQYF. The CDR3 DNA sequence: TGTGCCAGGCTAGTCATTGGGGCCCACTACGAGCAGTACTTC. V gene TRBV19 combines with J gene TRBJ2-7; D possibly corresponds to TRBD1 (5 bases). The germline CDR1 and CDR2 sequences are LNHDA and SQIVND (reference sequence). The V and J ends lost 9 bases and 3 bases respectively, with 18 bases between them. The CDR3 is made up of 14 amino acids.

This clone was detected a few times. The V gene is TRBV11-1, the J gene TRBJ2-2, with a weak D call TRBD1 (6 bases). V dropped 1 base and J dropped 3 bases, with 18 bases sitting between them. Germline values: CDR1 SGHAT, CDR2 FQDESV (reference sequence). This CDR3 has 18 residues. The CDR3 is CASSLEFSTGYYTGELFF. CDR3 nucleotide sequence: TGTGCCAGCAGCTTAGAGTTCTCGACAGGATACTACACCGGGGAGCTGTTTTTT.

The rearrangement uses TRBV12-5 and TRBJ1-2; D is undetermined. V was trimmed by 4 bases and J by 7 bases, leaving 16 bases between them. Germline CDR1 LGHNT, CDR2 FRNRAP. The CDR3 has 14 residues. CDR3 region: CASGSGGADGGYTF. The CDR3 coding sequence is TGTGCTAGTGGTTCGGGCGGAGCGGATGGTGGCTACACCTTC.

This clone was seen more than once but under ten times. The chain couples TRBV28 to TRBJ1-1; tentatively, D is TRBD1 (5 bases). V gave up 3 bases and J gave up 0 bases, with 8 bases separating them. The CDR3 contains 14 residues. From germline, CDR1 is MDHEN and CDR2 SYDVKM. Written as DNA, the CDR3 is TGTGCCAGCAGTTTTGCAGGGATGAACACTGAAGCTTTCTTT. It encodes CASSFAGMNTEAFF. Complete variable domain (other parts from reference TRBV28 and TRBJ1-1): DVKVTQSSRYLVKRTGEKVFLECVQDMDHENMFWYRQDPGLGLRLIYFSYDVKMKEKGDIPEGYSVSREKKERFSLILESASTNQTSMYLCASSFAGMNTEAFFGQGTRLTVV.

The chain combines TRBV6-5 with TRBJ2-3; D is unresolved. The ends were cut back, 7 bases at V and 7 bases at J, with 15 bases in the middle. CDR3 size: 13 residues. Germline-derived CDR1 and CDR2 are MNHEY and SVGAGI. CDR3 sequence: CASTARGQNTQYF. In nucleotides, the CDR3 is TGTGCCAGCACCGCCCGCGGTCAAAATACGCAGTATTTT.

CDR3 sequence (DNA): TGTGCCATCAGGGAAGCGAACGGTGGGGCCAACGTCCTGACTTTC. Translation gives CAIREANGGANVLTF. V and J are TRBV10-3 and TRBJ2-6; D call uncertain. Looked up from germline, CDR1 is ENHRY and CDR2 is SYGVKD. The ends were cut back, 6 bases at V and 3 bases at J, with 12 bases in the middle. The CDR3 is 15 amino acids.

This clone has just one count. V and J are TRBV6-4 and TRBJ2-2, with D possibly being TRBD1 (6 bases). This CDR3 spans 17 amino acids. Trimming removed 4 bases from V and 6 bases from J, with 21 bases in between. From germline, CDR1 is MRHNA and CDR2 SNTAGT. The CDR3 coding sequence is TGTGCCAGCAGTGTACAGGGATGGGGCGGCAGCCCCGGGGAGCTGTTTTTT. This codes for CASSVQGWGGSPGELFF.

This clone was seen a few times. This chain connects TRBV5-6 to TRBJ1-5; D gene ambiguous. There are 14 residues in the CDR3. Trimming pared 2 bases from V and 1 base from J, leaving 7 bases between. Germline loops: CDR1 SGHDT, CDR2 YYEEEE. The CDR3 sequence is CASSFQQSNQPQHF. The DNA of the CDR3 is TGTGCCAGCAGCTTTCAACAGAGCAATCAGCCCCAGCATTTT.

This clone was found a few times. This chain links TRBV19 with TRBJ1-5, with no clear D. Germline V lookup: CDR1 LNHDA, CDR2 SQIVND (reference sequence). Trimming shortened V by 1 base and J by 0 bases, and 10 bases separated the two germline ends. The CDR3 sequence is 16 residues long. The chain's CDR3 is CASSIVPEISNQPQHF. The CDR3 DNA follows: TGTGCCAGTAGTATAGTGCCAGAAATTAGCAATCAGCCCCAGCATTTT.